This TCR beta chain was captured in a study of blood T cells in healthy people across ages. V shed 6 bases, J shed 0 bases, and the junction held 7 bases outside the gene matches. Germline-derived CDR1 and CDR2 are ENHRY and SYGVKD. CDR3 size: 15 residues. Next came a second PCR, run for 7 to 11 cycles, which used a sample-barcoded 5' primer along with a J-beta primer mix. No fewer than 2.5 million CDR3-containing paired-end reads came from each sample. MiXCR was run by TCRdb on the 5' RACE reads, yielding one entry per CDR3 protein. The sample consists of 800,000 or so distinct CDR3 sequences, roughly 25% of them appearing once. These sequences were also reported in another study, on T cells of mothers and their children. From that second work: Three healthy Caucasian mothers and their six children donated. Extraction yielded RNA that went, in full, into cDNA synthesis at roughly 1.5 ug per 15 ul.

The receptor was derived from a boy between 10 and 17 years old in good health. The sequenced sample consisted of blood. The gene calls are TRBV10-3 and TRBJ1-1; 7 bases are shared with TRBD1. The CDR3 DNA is TGTGCCATCAGCGGCGGGACAGCTCTGAACACTGAAGCTTTCTTT. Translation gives CAISGGTALNTEAFF.